These 10 T cell receptor beta chains share one sample of origin, sequenced in a study of neoadjuvant anti-PD-1 for oral cavity cancer. The sample's time point: after neoadjuvant nivolumab, at surgical resection. Measured with immunoSEQ multiplex PCR; TCRdb has only the in-frame clones, and not every one. This sample has approximately 1,500 clones, with 40% to 65% found just once. The sequences come from tumor tissue, collected after nivolumab (anti-PD-1) treatment. The receptors here all came from a person aged 35-79 years with oral cavity squamous cell carcinoma.

The rearrangement joins TRBV4-2 to TRBJ2-3, with D unresolved. Trimming took 5 bases from V and 2 from J, leaving 5 bases between them. This CDR3 region has 12 residues. In germline, CDR1 is LGHNA, CDR2 YNFKEQ. Here the CDR3 DNA reads TGTGCCAGCAGCACCTTCACAGATACGCAGTATTTT. This codes for CASSTFTDTQYF.

The chain links TRBV23-1 to TRBJ2-5, with 8 bases that match TRBD1. TRBV23-1 is noted as an ORF with a role that remains uncertain. J lost 2 bases, V lost 6 bases, and 20 bases had no gene match. The CDR3 has 19 amino acids. The CDR3 DNA reads as TGCGCCAGCAGCGACGGGGACAGGCATACCGTCGGAACACAAGAGACCCAGTACTTC. Amino acid sequence: CASSDGDRHTVGTQETQYF.

A remark on this clone: The sample contains more than one DNA sequence encoding this CDR3. The CDR3 loop reads CAWSRGLDYEQYF. In nucleotides, the CDR3 is TGTGCCTGGAGCAGAGGGTTGGACTACGAGCAGTACTTC. The chain joins TRBV30 to TRBJ2-7; TRBD2 is a possible D gene (5 bases). Germline V gene lookup returns CDR1 GTSNPN and CDR2 SVGIG (reference sequence). Deletions cut 3 bases from V and 3 bases from J, with 12 bases between. There are 13 residues in the CDR3.

The CDR3 bases are TGTGCCAGCAGCATTACTAGCGTTAGCACAGATACGCAGTATTTT. It codes for CASSITSVSTDTQYF. The chain joins TRBV7-9 to TRBJ2-3, with 7 nucleotides matching TRBD2. V gave up 5 bases and J gave up 0 bases; unmatched junction bases: 5. The CDR3 runs to 15 residues. Germline V gene data show CDR1 as SEHNR and CDR2 as FQNEAQ (reference sequence).

The V gene is TRBV6-6, the J gene TRBJ2-3; 10 bases fit TRBD2. Germline V gives CDR1 MNHNY, CDR2 SVGAGI (reference sequence). The CDR3 loop spans 14 amino acids. The junction had 3 bases not matched to a gene; V was cut back by 6 bases and J by 3 bases. The CDR3 DNA reads TGTGCCAGCAGGTCTAGCGGGAGTACAGATACGCAGTATTTT. Protein: CASRSSGSTDTQYF.

This clone was recorded a few times. CDR3 in DNA: TGTGCCAGCAGCTCCCGGACGGATGGCTACACCTTC. It is translated as CASSSRTDGYTF. The chain combines TRBV7-9 with TRBJ1-2, with D unclear. Trimming pared 4 bases from V and 6 bases from J, leaving 9 bases between. In germline, CDR1 is SEHNR, CDR2 FQNEAQ (reference sequence). CDR3 length equals 12 residues. The variable domain in full, completed from reference TRBV7-9 and TRBJ1-2, reads DTGVSQNPRHKITKRGQNVTFRCDPISEHNRLYWYRQTLGQGPEFLTYFQNEAQLEKSRLLSDRFSAERPKGSFSTLEIQRTEQGDSAMYLCASSSRTDGYTFGSGTRLTVV.

The rearrangement links TRBV6-5 to TRBJ1-2, with D maybe TRBD1 (6 bases). This CDR3 is 13 amino acids long. From germline, CDR1 is MNHEY and CDR2 SVGAGI. V lost 2 bases and J lost 8, with 12 bases in between. The CDR3 protein is CASSYQGLGGYTF. The CDR3 DNA is TGTGCCAGCAGTTACCAGGGGCTTGGGGGCTACACCTTC.

The rearrangement joins TRBV5-4 to TRBJ2-7; 7 bases align to TRBD2. The CDR3 has 14 residues. Looked up from germline, CDR1 is SGHNT and CDR2 is YYREEE (reference sequence). J was trimmed by 2 bases and V by 2 bases; bases with no gene match: 4. In DNA form, the CDR3 reads TGTGCCAGCAGCTTATCACTAGCGACCTACGAGCAGTACTTC. Protein sequence: CASSLSLATYEQYF.

The rearrangement joins TRBV6-4 to TRBJ2-3; no clear D gene. The length of the CDR3 is 13 residues. CDR1 and CDR2 from the germline V gene are MRHNA and SNTAGT. Trimming stripped 2 bases from V and 0 bases from J, with 3 bases between. The chain's CDR3 is CASSDGSTDTQYF. The CDR3 region has the DNA TGTGCCAGCAGTGACGGGAGCACAGATACGCAGTATTTT.

The V gene is TRBV11-2, the J gene TRBJ2-1, with 10 bases fitting TRBD2. CDR1 and CDR2 from the germline V gene are SGHAT and FQNNGV. There are 15 residues in the CDR3. After removal of 1 base from V and 5 bases from J, the junction contained 2 bases not matched to a gene. Here the CDR3 DNA reads TGTGCCAGCAGCTTAGGGCTAGCGGGGGACAATGAGCAGTTCTTC. This codes for CASSLGLAGDNEQFF.